These 21 T cell receptor beta chains share one sample of origin, sequenced in a study of cytomegalovirus exposure and HLA in healthy donors. The PCR was carried out with 60 Vbeta primers and 13 Jbeta primers. Only in-frame clones appear in the TCRdb table, and some are missing; sequencing was by immunoSEQ multiplex PCR. This table holds some 120,000 clones, around 75% found once. The sequenced sample consisted of PBMCs. The receptors originated from a woman between 50 and 59 years old in good health and CMV-seropositive.

V gene TRBV4-1 combines with J gene TRBJ1-5, with TRBD1 as a possible D gene (5 bases). V lost 1 base and J lost 3, with 16 bases in between. Germline CDR1 MGHRA, CDR2 YSYEKL. The CDR3 is 17 residues long. The CDR3 loop is CASSQVRIDRVNQPQHF. The CDR3 DNA reads TGCGCCAGCAGCCAAGTACGGATAGACAGAGTCAATCAGCCCCAGCATTTT.

The chain has TRBV6-1 and TRBJ1-2; perhaps TRBD1 as D (5 bases). V gave up 6 bases and J gave up 3 bases, with 11 bases separating them. The CDR3 runs to 13 residues. Germline V gene lookup returns CDR1 MNHNS and CDR2 SASEGT. CDR3 amino acids: CASREGPDYGYTF. The CDR3 DNA reads TGTGCCAGCAGGGAGGGGCCGGACTATGGCTACACCTTC.

The chain recombines TRBV7-2 with TRBJ1-3, with a weak D call TRBD1 (6 bases). Deletions cut 5 bases from V and 9 bases from J, with 20 bases between. The CDR3 is made up of 15 amino acids. Germline lookup yields CDR1 SGHTA and CDR2 FQGNSA. CDR3 amino acids: CASSPGGGAFTTIYF. CDR3 coding DNA: TGTGCCAGCAGCCCCGGGGGGGGCGCCTTTACCACCATATATTTT.

This clone was recorded only once. The chain has TRBV27 and TRBJ1-1; no clear D gene. The V and J ends lost 3 bases and 2 bases respectively, with 7 bases between them. CDR1 and CDR2 from the germline V gene are MNHEY and SMNVEV (reference sequence). The CDR3 sequence is 13 residues long. The CDR3 DNA sequence: TGTGCCAGCAGTTTCACTCGAAACACTGAAGCTTTCTTT. It translates to CASSFTRNTEAFF.

This chain joins TRBV6-1 and TRBJ1-1, with D tentatively TRBD1 (6 bases). Between the trimmed V and J ends, which lost 5 bases and 7 bases, there was a span of 14 bases. The CDR3 loop spans 13 amino acids. From germline, CDR1 is MNHNS and CDR2 SASEGT. This chain's CDR3 is CASSPSTGGEAFF. The CDR3 DNA sequence: TGTGCCAGCAGTCCCTCGACAGGAGGTGAAGCTTTCTTT.

The V and J genes are TRBV5-4 and TRBJ1-1, with D perhaps matching TRBD1 (5 bases). V dropped 1 base and J dropped 0 bases, with 10 bases sitting between them. The CDR3 consists of 15 residues. Germline loops: CDR1 SGHNT, CDR2 YYREEE (reference sequence). The CDR3 DNA reads TGTGCCAGCAGCTTGAGTGCAGGGATGAACACTGAAGCTTTCTTT. It is translated as CASSLSAGMNTEAFF.

The rearrangement joins TRBV4-3 to TRBJ2-6, with a possible D match to TRBD2 (6 bases). Deletions cut 0 bases from V and 2 bases from J, with 14 bases between. Germline V CDR1 and CDR2: LGHNA, YSLEER. The CDR3 spans 18 residues. The DNA for the CDR3 is TGCGCCAGCAGCCAAGAAGGAGGGGCGAATACTGGGGCCAACGTCCTGACTTTC. This codes for CASSQEGGANTGANVLTF.

The chain is built from TRBV2 and TRBJ1-5; 7 bases map to TRBD1. Germline CDR1 and CDR2: SNHLY and FYNNEI. This CDR3 region has 13 residues. Losses at the gene ends were 8 bases for V and 2 bases for J; bases not matched to a gene: 3. CDR3 bases: TGTGCCAGCGTTGGACAGGGCAATCAGCCCCAGCATTTT. Encoded protein: CASVGQGNQPQHF.

The chain has TRBV5-1 and TRBJ2-7; a weak D match, TRBD2 (6 bases). Germline CDR1 SGHRS, CDR2 YFSETQ. The V end lost 3 bases, the J end lost 2 bases, and 12 bases lay between the germline ends. This CDR3 has 14 residues. The CDR3 DNA follows: TGCGCCAGCAGCTCGGGACTCGTAACCTACGAGCAGTACTTC. Residues: CASSSGLVTYEQYF.

The chain joins TRBV9 to TRBJ2-7, with a weak D call TRBD2 (6 bases). The V and J ends lost 0 bases and 5 bases respectively, with 12 bases between them. The CDR3 totals 14 residues. Germline V CDR1 and CDR2: SGDLS, YYNGEE. The CDR3 DNA sequence: TGTGCCAGCAGCGTAGACGGAGGGGCGGACGAGCAGTACTTC. Translating it yields CASSVDGGADEQYF. Based on the CDR3 plus reference TRBV9 and TRBJ2-7, the full variable domain is DSGVTQTPKHLITATGQRVTLRCSPRSGDLSVYWYQQSLDQGLQFLIQYYNGEERAKGNILERFSAQQFPDLHSELNLSSLELGDSALYFCASSVDGGADEQYFGPGTRLTVT.

The V gene is TRBV7-6, the J gene TRBJ2-7; the D gene is possibly TRBD2 (6 bases). CDR1 SGHVS and CDR2 FNYEAQ come from the germline V gene. There are 13 residues in the CDR3. Trimming left V 5 bases short and J 3 bases short, with 11 bases between. This chain's CDR3 is CASSPGAGYEQYF. DNA for the CDR3: TGTGCCAGCAGCCCCGGAGCGGGCTACGAGCAGTACTTC.

This rearrangement joins TRBV30 to TRBJ2-3, with D perhaps matching TRBD2 (7 bases). The CDR3 runs 13 residues. Trimming shortened V by 3 bases and J by 8 bases, and 15 bases separated the two germline ends. Germline loops: CDR1 GTSNPN, CDR2 SVGIG (reference sequence). In DNA, the CDR3 is TGTGCCTGGAGCCCCGGGGGGCAGGCTACGCAGTATTTT. It translates to CAWSPGGQATQYF. The whole variable domain, remainder taken from reference TRBV30 and TRBJ2-3, is SQTIHQWPATLVQPVGSPLSLECTVEGTSNPNLYWYRQAAGRGLQLLFYSVGIGQISSEVPQNLSASRPQDRQFILSSKKLLLSDSGFYLCAWSPGGQATQYFGPGTRLTVL.

This clone was counted once. The chain joins TRBV19 to TRBJ2-7; 11 positions match TRBD2. J was trimmed by 6 bases and V by 3 bases; bases with no gene match: 4. This CDR3 is built from 14 residues. Germline CDR1 reads LNHDA; CDR2 reads SQIVND (reference sequence). The CDR3 spells CASSITSGSLEQYF. CDR3 coding DNA: TGTGCCAGTAGTATTACTAGCGGGAGTCTCGAGCAGTACTTC.

The chain carries TRBV20-1 and TRBJ2-7, with a weak D call TRBD2 (6 bases). Germline loops: CDR1 DFQATT, CDR2 SNEGSKA (reference sequence). Trimming left V 3 bases short and J 7 bases short, with 10 bases between. The CDR3 runs 11 residues. The CDR3 nucleotides are TGCAGTGCTAGCCAGGGAGGAGAGCAGTACTTC. Amino acid sequence: CSASQGGEQYF.

In this sample, this clone turned up a few times. This rearrangement joins TRBV5-1 to TRBJ2-5; 7 bases line up with TRBD1. This CDR3 is 14 amino acids long. V lost 5 bases and J lost 1; bases outside the gene matches: 5. Germline loops: CDR1 SGHRS, CDR2 YFSETQ. The CDR3 bases are TGCGCCAGCAGATCACAGGGGTCCCAAGAGACCCAGTACTTC. It codes for CASRSQGSQETQYF.

V gene TRBV7-2 combines with J gene TRBJ1-6; perhaps TRBD1 as D (5 bases). Germline V CDR1 and CDR2: SGHTA, FQGNSA. Trimming removed 5 bases at V and 9 bases at J, with 17 bases between. This CDR3 has 15 residues. CDR3: CASSKDRGSGSPLHF. The CDR3 coding sequence is TGTGCCAGCAGCAAAGACCGGGGGAGTGGTTCACCCCTCCACTTT.

This rearrangement joins TRBV4-1 to TRBJ1-4; the D is unclear. CDR3 length: 15 residues. Germline V gene data show CDR1 as MGHRA and CDR2 as YSYEKL. The ends were cut back, 4 bases at V and 2 bases at J, with 11 bases in the middle. The CDR3 loop reads CASSPTDGTNEKLFF. The CDR3 DNA sequence: TGCGCCAGCAGCCCAACCGACGGGACTAATGAAAAACTGTTTTTT.

CDR3 sequence: CASSRPASGGEQFF. In DNA, the CDR3 is TGTGCCAGCAGCCGCCCGGCTAGCGGGGGTGAGCAGTTCTTC. The J gene is TRBJ2-1, the V gene TRBV7-2, with 10 bases identical to TRBD2. The CDR3 runs 14 residues. Germline CDR1 reads SGHTA; CDR2 reads FQGNSA. Trimming at V came to 5 bases and at J to 9 bases, leaving 7 bases not matched to a gene.

This clone was detected only a few times. V is TRBV6-5 and J is TRBJ2-7, with D possibly TRBD2 on 5 matching bases. CDR3 length equals 14 residues. V lost 6 bases, J lost 2 bases, and 14 bases lay in between. CDR1 is MNHEY, CDR2 SVGAGI, per germline. The CDR3: CASRPGLDTYEQYF. CDR3 in DNA: TGTGCCAGCAGGCCCGGACTCGATACCTACGAGCAGTACTTC.

This clone was seen a single time. The chain joins TRBV4-2 to TRBJ2-7; 13 nucleotides line up with TRBD2. The CDR3 is 22 residues long. With 4 bases clipped from V and 4 bases from J, the junction kept 25 bases outside the gene matches. Germline loops: CDR1 LGHNA, CDR2 YNFKEQ. The CDR3: CASSRGVLGMTSGRPTFYEQYF. The CDR3 DNA reads TGTGCCAGCAGCCGGGGGGTTTTGGGAATGACTAGCGGGAGGCCAACTTTTTACGAGCAGTACTTC.

The chain joins TRBV7-9 to TRBJ2-6, with D perhaps TRBD2 (5 bases). From germline, CDR1 is SEHNR and CDR2 FQNEAQ (reference sequence). The CDR3 has 16 amino acids. Trimming removed 5 bases at V and 0 bases at J, with 11 bases between. The CDR3 region is CASSGSLLSGANVLTF. Here the CDR3 DNA reads TGTGCCAGCAGCGGGAGTCTACTCTCTGGGGCCAACGTCCTGACTTTC.